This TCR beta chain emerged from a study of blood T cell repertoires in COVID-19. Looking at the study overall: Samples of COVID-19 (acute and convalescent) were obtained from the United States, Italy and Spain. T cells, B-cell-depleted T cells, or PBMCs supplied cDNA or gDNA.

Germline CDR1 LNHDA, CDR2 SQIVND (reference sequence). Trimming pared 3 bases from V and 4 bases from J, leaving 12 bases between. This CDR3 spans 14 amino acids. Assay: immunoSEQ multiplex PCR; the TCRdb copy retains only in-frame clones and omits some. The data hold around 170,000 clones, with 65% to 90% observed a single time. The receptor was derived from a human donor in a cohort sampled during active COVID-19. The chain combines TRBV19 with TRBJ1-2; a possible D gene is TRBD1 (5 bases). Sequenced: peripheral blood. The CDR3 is CASSMGGRPYGYTF. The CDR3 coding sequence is TGTGCCAGTAGTATGGGGGGACGGCCCTATGGCTACACCTTC.